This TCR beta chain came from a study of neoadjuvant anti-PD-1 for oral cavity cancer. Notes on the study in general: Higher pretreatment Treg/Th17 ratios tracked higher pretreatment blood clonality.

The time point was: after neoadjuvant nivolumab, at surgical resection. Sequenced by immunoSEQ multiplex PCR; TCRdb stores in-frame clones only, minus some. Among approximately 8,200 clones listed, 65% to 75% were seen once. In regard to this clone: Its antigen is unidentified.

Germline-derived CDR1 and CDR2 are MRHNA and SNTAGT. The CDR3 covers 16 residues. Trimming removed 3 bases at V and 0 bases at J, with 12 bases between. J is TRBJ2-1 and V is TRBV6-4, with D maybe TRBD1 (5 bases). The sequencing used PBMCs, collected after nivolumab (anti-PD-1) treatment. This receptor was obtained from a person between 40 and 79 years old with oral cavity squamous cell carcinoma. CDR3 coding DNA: TGTGCCAGCAGTGAACAGGACCCGAGCTCCTACAATGAGCAGTTCTTC. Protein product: CASSEQDPSSYNEQFF.